One T cell receptor (beta chain) is described in this entry. Amplification of the TCR beta CDR3 regions used RNA transcripts (as template). A first-round RT-PCR used HTBI primers, followed by a second-round multiplex PCR. TCRdb independently ran MiXCR on the multiplex PCR reads; one entry per CDR3 protein. This sample has approximately 1.2 million distinct CDR3 sequences, with less than 45% found just once. These data belong to a study of Graves' ophthalmopathy and Graves' hyperthyroidism. Germline V CDR1 and CDR2: LNHNV, YYDKDF (reference sequence). V shed 0 bases, J shed 4 bases, and the junction held 6 bases outside the gene matches. The length of the CDR3 is 15 residues.

Sequencing was carried out using peripheral blood or thyroid tissue (not recorded which). The source of this sequence is an adult man with Graves' hyperthyroidism. The rearrangement links TRBV15 to TRBJ2-7; 7 bases are a match to TRBD1. CDR3: CATSRDWDSKYEQYF. The CDR3 bases are TGTGCCACCAGCAGAGACTGGGACAGCAAATACGAGCAGTACTTC.